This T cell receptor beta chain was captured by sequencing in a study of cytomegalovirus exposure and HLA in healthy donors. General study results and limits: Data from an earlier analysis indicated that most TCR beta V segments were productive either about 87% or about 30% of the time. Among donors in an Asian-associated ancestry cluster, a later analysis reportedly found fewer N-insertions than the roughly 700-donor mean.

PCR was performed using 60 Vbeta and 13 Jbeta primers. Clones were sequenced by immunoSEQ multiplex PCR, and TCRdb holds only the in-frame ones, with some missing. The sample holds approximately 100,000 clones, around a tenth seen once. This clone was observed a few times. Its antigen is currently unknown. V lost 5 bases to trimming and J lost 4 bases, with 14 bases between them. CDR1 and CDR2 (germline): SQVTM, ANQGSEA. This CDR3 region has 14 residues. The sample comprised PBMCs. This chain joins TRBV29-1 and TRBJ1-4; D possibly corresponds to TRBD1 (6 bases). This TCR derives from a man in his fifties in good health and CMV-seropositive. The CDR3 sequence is CSVSPAGVNEKLFF. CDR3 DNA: TGCAGCGTTTCCCCAGCAGGGGTTAATGAAAAACTGTTTTTT. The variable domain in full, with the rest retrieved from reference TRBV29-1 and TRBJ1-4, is SAVISQKPSRDICQRGTSLTIQCQVDSQVTMMFWYRQQPGQSLTLIATANQGSEATYESGFVIDKFPISRPNLTFSTLTVSNMSPEDSSIYLCSVSPAGVNEKLFFGSGTQLSVL.